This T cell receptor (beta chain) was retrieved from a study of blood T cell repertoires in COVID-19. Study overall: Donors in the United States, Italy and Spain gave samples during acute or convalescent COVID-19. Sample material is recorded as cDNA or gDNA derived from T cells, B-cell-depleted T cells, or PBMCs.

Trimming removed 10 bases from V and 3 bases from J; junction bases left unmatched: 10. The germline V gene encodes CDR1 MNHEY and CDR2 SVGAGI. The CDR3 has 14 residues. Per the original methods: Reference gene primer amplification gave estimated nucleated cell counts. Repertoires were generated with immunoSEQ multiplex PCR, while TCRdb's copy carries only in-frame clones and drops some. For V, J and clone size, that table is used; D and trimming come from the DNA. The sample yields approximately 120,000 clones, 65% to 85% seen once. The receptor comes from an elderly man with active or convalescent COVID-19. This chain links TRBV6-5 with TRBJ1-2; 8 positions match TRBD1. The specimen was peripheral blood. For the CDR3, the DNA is TGTGCCACCGGACCGGGACAGGAACACTATGGCTACACCTTC. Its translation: CATGPGQEHYGYTF.